These 14 T cell receptor beta chains originate from one sample sequenced in a study of blood T cell repertoires in COVID-19. Libraries were prepared by immunoSEQ multiplex PCR; TCRdb keeps only in-frame clonotypes and omits some of them. There are more than 250,000 clones in the sample; about nine tenths occur only once, and 1% lies in the top ten. Sample: peripheral blood. All receptors come from a man in his forties or fifties with active or convalescent COVID-19.

This rearrangement joins TRBV16 to TRBJ2-3, with 8 positions matching TRBD1. From germline, CDR1 is KGHSY and CDR2 FQNENV. This CDR3 is built from 17 residues. V dropped 4 bases and J dropped 7; count of bases not matched to a gene: 16. CDR3 in amino acids: CASSPRLTGELVNTQYF. CDR3 coding DNA: TGTGCCAGCAGCCCCCGCCTGACAGGGGAGCTGGTAAATACGCAGTATTTT.

V is TRBV5-1 and J is TRBJ2-1; the D gene is possibly TRBD2 (5 bases). This CDR3 spans 16 amino acids. Trimming cost V 6 bases and J 3 bases, with 19 bases left between them. The germline CDR1 and CDR2 sequences are SGHRS and YFSETQ. The CDR3 loop reads CASTQLTVGDYNEQFF. The CDR3 DNA reads as TGCGCCAGCACCCAGTTAACAGTGGGAGACTACAATGAGCAGTTCTTC.

CDR3 DNA: TGTGCCACAGGGGATCAGGTTAATTCACCCCTCCACTTT. The encoded protein is CATGDQVNSPLHF. This chain links TRBV30 with TRBJ1-6; 7 positions match TRBD1. The CDR3 sequence is 13 residues long. J lost 6 bases, V lost 8 bases, and 7 bases had no gene match. Germline V CDR1 and CDR2: GTSNPN, SVGIG (reference sequence).

The chain links TRBV5-1 to TRBJ2-3, with D perhaps TRBD1 (6 bases). The CDR3 spans 13 residues. Trimming left V 5 bases short and J 6 bases short, with 13 bases between. CDR1 and CDR2 from the germline V gene are SGHRS and YFSETQ. The CDR3 spells CASSPQGRDTQYF. DNA for the CDR3: TGCGCCAGCAGTCCACAGGGTAGGGATACGCAGTATTTT.

The V gene is TRBV28, the J gene TRBJ1-6; maybe TRBD1 (5 bases). This CDR3 comprises 15 residues. Trimming took 8 bases from V and 5 from J, leaving 16 bases between them. The germline V gene has CDR1 MDHEN and CDR2 SYDVKM. CDR3 sequence (DNA): TGTGCCAGCCTTATCGGGGGGAATCATAATTCACCCCTCCACTTT. Translation gives CASLIGGNHNSPLHF.

Only one count was recorded for this clone. CDR3 DNA sequence: TGTGCCAGCAGTCAGGGCTTTAGAGATACGCAGTATTTT. This sequence encodes CASSQGFRDTQYF. The genes are TRBV12-3 or TRBV12-4 and TRBJ2-3; TRBD1 might be the D (5 bases). CDR3 length equals 13 residues. The germline V and J ends were trimmed by 5 bases and 5 bases, with 11 bases remaining between them.

The chain combines TRBV7-9 with TRBJ1-4, with TRBD1 identical over 9 bases. Losses at the gene ends were 2 bases for V and 2 bases for J; bases not matched to a gene: 9. CDR3 length: 18 amino acids. Per germline, CDR1 SEHNR and CDR2 FQNEAQ (reference sequence). This CDR3 reads CASSLNRGLVGTNEKLFF. As DNA, the CDR3 is TGTGCCAGCAGCTTAAACAGGGGGCTGGTGGGCACTAATGAAAAACTGTTTTTT.

This clone was found once. This rearrangement joins TRBV19 to TRBJ2-6; 12 bases are a match to TRBD1. This CDR3 is 19 amino acids long. J gave up 2 bases and V 5 bases, and 10 bases lay outside the gene matches. Germline V gene data show CDR1 as LNHDA and CDR2 as SQIVND (reference sequence). The chain's CDR3 is CASSSHPGQGATGANVLTF. The CDR3 DNA follows: TGTGCCAGTAGTTCCCACCCGGGACAGGGGGCGACTGGGGCCAACGTCCTGACTTTC.

This clone was counted once. The rearrangement uses TRBV28 and TRBJ1-1, with D possibly TRBD1 on 6 matching bases. This CDR3 is built from 15 residues. Trimming left V 3 bases short and J 6 bases short, with 17 bases between. Per the germline V gene, CDR1 is MDHEN and CDR2 is SYDVKM. In nucleotides, the CDR3 is TGTGCCAGCAGTTTTAATCAGGGCAGGGGAGCTGAAGCTTTCTTT. Translation gives CASSFNQGRGAEAFF.

This clone was counted only a few times. The chain has TRBV11-3 and TRBJ2-3, with TRBD1 as a possible D gene (5 bases). This CDR3 region has 16 residues. The V end lost 5 bases, the J end lost 0 bases, and 15 bases lay between the germline ends. Germline CDR1 reads SGHNT; CDR2 reads YENEEA. The DNA for the CDR3 is TGTGCCAGCAGCCCGGGTGGGGCAGCCAGCACAGATACGCAGTATTTT. This gives the protein CASSPGGAASTDTQYF.

J is TRBJ2-3 and V is TRBV24-1, with 8 bases fitting TRBD2. Germline V lookup: CDR1 KGHDR, CDR2 SFDVKD. V shed 5 bases, J shed 1 base, and the junction held 7 bases outside the gene matches. The CDR3 totals 16 residues. CDR3 nucleotide sequence: TGTGCCACCAGTGGTACTGGTAGCGGGGGCACAGATACGCAGTATTTT. Its translation: CATSGTGSGGTDTQYF.

V and J are TRBV11-2 and TRBJ1-2; tentative D call: TRBD1 (6 bases). Germline CDR1 reads SGHAT; CDR2 reads FQNNGV. The V gene lost 4 bases and the J gene lost 4 bases, with 16 bases spanning the gap. CDR3 size: 15 residues. The CDR3 reads CASSSSLRGIYGYTF. Written as DNA, the CDR3 is TGTGCCAGCAGCTCTTCCCTAAGGGGGATCTATGGCTACACCTTC.

The rearrangement links TRBV29-1 to TRBJ1-1; D unresolved. The CDR3 totals 15 residues. V lost 1 base and J 2 bases, leaving 14 bases between the germline ends. Germline V CDR1 and CDR2: SQVTM, ANQGSEA. The CDR3 bases are TGCAGCGTTGAAGGGGATTGGGGAGTTAACACTGAAGCTTTCTTT. Its translation: CSVEGDWGVNTEAFF.

The CDR3 DNA follows: TGTGCCAGCAGCTTAGTTCAGGGTACCGGCTACACCTTC. This translates into CASSLVQGTGYTF. The genes are TRBV11-2 and TRBJ1-2; perhaps TRBD1 as D (5 bases). The germline V gene has CDR1 SGHAT and CDR2 FQNNGV. The V and J ends lost 1 base and 8 bases respectively, with 11 bases between them. The CDR3 totals 13 residues.